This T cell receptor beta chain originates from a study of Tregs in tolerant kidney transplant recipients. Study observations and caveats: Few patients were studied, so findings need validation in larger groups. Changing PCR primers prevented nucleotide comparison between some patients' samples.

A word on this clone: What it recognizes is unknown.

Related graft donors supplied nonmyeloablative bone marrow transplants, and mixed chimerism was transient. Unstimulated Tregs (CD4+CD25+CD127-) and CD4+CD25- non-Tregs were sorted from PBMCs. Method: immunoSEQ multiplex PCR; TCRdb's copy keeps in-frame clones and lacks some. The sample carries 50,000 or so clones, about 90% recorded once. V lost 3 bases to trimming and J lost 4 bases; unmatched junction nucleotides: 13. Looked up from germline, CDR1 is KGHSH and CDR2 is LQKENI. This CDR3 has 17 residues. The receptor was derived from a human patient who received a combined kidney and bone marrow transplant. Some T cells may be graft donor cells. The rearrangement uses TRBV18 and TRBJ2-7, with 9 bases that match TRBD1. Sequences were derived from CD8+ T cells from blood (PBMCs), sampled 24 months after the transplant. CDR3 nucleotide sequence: TGTGCCAGCTCACCGGGACAGGGCGCTCCTTCAGGTTACGAGCAGTACTTC. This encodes CASSPGQGAPSGYEQYF.